The 2 T cell receptor beta chains in this list originate from one sample, sequenced in a study of cytotoxic CD8 clonotypes in ibrutinib-treated CLL. The table came from immunoSEQ multiplex PCR; TCRdb's copy has only in-frame clones and leaves some out. Of 150,000 to 200,000 clones detected, approximately 91% appear once; the ten largest clones hold around 3.1%. Sequencing was performed on PBMCs, taken at disease progression, from a patient treated with ibrutinib. All receptors come from a human donor with chronic lymphocytic leukemia.

V and J are TRBV2 and TRBJ2-3, with TRBD2 matching over 8 bases. The CDR3 sequence is 15 residues long. The V and J ends lost 4 bases and 5 bases, in that order; junction bases with no gene match: 8. Germline CDR1 SNHLY, CDR2 FYNNEI. CDR3 coding DNA: TGTGCCAGCAGTGTTTTCGGGAGGGCCGGAGATACGCAGTATTTT. It codes for CASSVFGRAGDTQYF.

This chain joins TRBV28 and TRBJ2-7; tentative D call: TRBD1 (5 bases). Germline CDR1 is MDHEN and CDR2 is SYDVKM. With 3 bases removed from V and 2 bases from J, the gap between germline ends came to 11 bases. There are 14 residues in the CDR3. Here the CDR3 DNA reads TGTGCCAGCAGTTTCCTTGACAGAGCCTACGAGCAGTACTTC. It is translated as CASSFLDRAYEQYF.